Below, one TCR beta chain is given with its context. The sample comes from a study of blood T cells in healthy people across ages. The CDR3 length is 13 residues. The germline CDR1 and CDR2 sequences are SGHTA and FQGNSA. V was trimmed by 5 bases and J by 7 bases, leaving 14 bases between them. Peripheral blood, about 10 milliliters per donor, was collected. Per sample, extraction of total RNA gave at least 5.5 micrograms in every case. Sample-barcoded 5' priming and a J-beta primer mix drove a second PCR of roughly 6 to 12 cycles. All cDNA molecules were each tagged by a template-switch adaptor with 12 random nucleotides. TCRdb processed the 5' RACE reads anew with MiXCR; each CDR3 protein has one entry. The sample holds 700,000 to 950,000 distinct CDR3 sequences; 58% are singletons and the top ten take 22%.

Input material: blood. The receptor comes from a man younger than 45 in good health. The chain combines TRBV7-2 with TRBJ1-2, with D possibly matching TRBD1 (5 bases). The CDR3 here is CASSPSQGRGYTF. CDR3 coding DNA: TGTGCCAGCAGCCCATCCCAGGGACGTGGCTACACCTTC.